This T cell receptor beta chain stems from a study of shared clonotypes between healthy human individuals. Study background: CD4 naive and CD4 memory each took three plates per donor, while CD8 naive took two and CD8 memory one.

Clones were sequenced by immunoSEQ multiplex PCR, and TCRdb holds only the in-frame ones, with some missing. In the table there are 1,400,000 or so clones, roughly 98.5% of which are singletons. Study results and limitations: Despite large depth, sorted-subset datasets appeared incompletely sequenced. Non-shared clonotypes were found to have lower generation probabilities than the clonotypes that were shared by all four of the sorted-subset donors. A few donors had 5% to 6% of their naive CD4 clonotypes in common.

Per germline, CDR1 SGHNT and CDR2 YYREEE (reference sequence). The CDR3 runs 13 residues. V was clipped by 9 bases and J by 5 bases; unmatched bases: 6. Worth noting for this clone: The antigen is undetermined.

The sequence derives from a man aged 25 to 40 in good health. The J gene is TRBJ2-5, the V gene TRBV5-4, with 11 bases fitting TRBD2. The sequenced sample was naive CD4+ T cells sorted from blood. Stated subset: CD45RA+ positively selected. For the CDR3, the DNA is TGTGCCACGACCGGGACTAGCGGTGAGACCCAGTACTTC. Its protein is CATTGTSGETQYF.